The TCR beta chain under discussion was sequenced for a study of T cells in Graves' hyperthyroidism and ophthalmopathy. Whole-study findings and limits: Ophthalmopathy was separated from stable hyperthyroidism by a 13 V-J model. The model forecast ophthalmopathy, anticipating it by a median around 6.9 months before onset.

RNA transcripts yielded amplified TCR beta CDR3 regions. When the TCR CDR3 underwent first-round RT-PCR, the HTBI primer set was used. One entry per CDR3 protein, called by TCRdb with MiXCR from the multiplex PCR reads. The sample consists of 400,000 or so distinct CDR3 sequences, roughly 15% of them appearing once. Diagnoses were made from clinical symptoms, serum measures (thyroxine and TRAb), thyroid ultrasound and orbital computed tomography. This clonotype was observed a few times. Its target is not known. CDR3 length equals 13 residues. The germline gives CDR1 SGDLS, CDR2 YYNGEE. V lost 1 base and J lost 2, with 5 bases in between.

The sequence was collected from a woman between 25 and 40 years old with Graves' ophthalmopathy. This chain joins TRBV9 and TRBJ2-3, with no clear D. Sequencing was done on a sample of blood. The CDR3 here is CASSVRYTDTQYF. Here the CDR3 DNA reads TGTGCCAGCAGCGTAAGGTACACAGATACGCAGTATTTT.